This T cell receptor beta chain stems from a study of blood T cell repertoires in COVID-19. Study at large: Some COVID-19 samples were acute and others convalescent; all came from the United States, Italy and Spain. Nucleic acid was either cDNA or gDNA, and it came from T cells, B-cell-depleted T cells, or PBMCs.

In the original processing: The authors estimated nucleated cell counts from reference gene primer amplification. Produced via immunoSEQ multiplex PCR; TCRdb's table is partial and in-frame only. That table gives V, J and clone size, and the DNA gave D and trimming. The profile shows 250,000 to 350,000 clones, around 82% of them singletons. V was clipped by 4 bases and J by 3 bases; unmatched bases: 1. This CDR3 spans 13 amino acids. Germline lookup yields CDR1 LNHDA and CDR2 SQIVND (reference sequence). Input material: peripheral blood. The chain has TRBV19 and TRBJ1-1, with 8 bases that match TRBD1. This sequence originates from a human donor with COVID-19, enrolled during active disease. The donor label of this sample is uncertain. The CDR3 reads CASSRQGYTEAFF. DNA for the CDR3: TGTGCCAGTAGTAGACAGGGGTACACTGAAGCTTTCTTT.